Here is one TCR beta chain with its context. Antigen unknown. This specimen comes from a study of neoadjuvant nivolumab and ipilimumab in lung cancer. Study-level background: Patients got nivolumab 3 mg/kg on days 1, 15 and 29; combination added ipilimumab 1 mg/kg day 1. Whole-study findings and limits: Only a small number of samples underwent TCR sequencing. Compared with tumor-adjacent uninvolved lung, resected tumors showed greater richness and clonality.

The assay was immunoSEQ multiplex PCR, and TCRdb's table has in-frame clones only and misses some. The repertoire consists of roughly 23,000 clones, with less than 85% occurring once and the leading ten covering about 23%. The starting material was peripheral blood, obtained before neoadjuvant nivolumab, alone or with ipilimumab. The clonotype was recovered from an adult with non-small cell lung cancer.

Here the CDR3 reads CASSRLGEGGYTF. The CDR3 DNA sequence: TGTGCCAGCAGCCGCTTGGGCGAGGGTGGCTACACCTTC. The chain recombines TRBV6-5 with TRBJ1-2; D unresolved. CDR3 length: 13 amino acids. In germline, CDR1 is MNHEY, CDR2 SVGAGI. V was cut by 6 bases and J by 7 bases, with 15 bases left in between.